The 27 T cell receptor beta chains presented below share a single source sample, sequenced in a study of healthy donors' naive CD4 and CD8 T cells. Starting from 500 ng of total RNA, TCR libraries were made with linear amplification. From the reads, TCRdb called clonotypes with MiXCR, one entry per CDR3 protein. The sample holds approximately 180,000 distinct CDR3 sequences, 65% to 75% seen once. Material for sequencing was naive CD4+ and CD8+ T cells sorted from blood, pooled from several donors. The receptors originated from a pool of human donors in good health; the sample pools cells from several healthy donors.

The chain recombines TRBV5-6 with TRBJ2-3; TRBD2 agrees at 7 bases. Germline V gene lookup returns CDR1 SGHDT and CDR2 YYEEEE. V was pared by 2 bases and J by 2 bases, with 8 bases of the junction left unmatched. The length of the CDR3 is 16 residues. In nucleotides, the CDR3 is TGTGCCAGCAGCTTATCCCCGCTAGCGGCCACAGATACGCAGTATTTT. Protein product: CASSLSPLAATDTQYF.

This clonotype showed up just once. This sequence joins TRBV6-6 and TRBJ1-1; TRBD1 might be the D (6 bases). The CDR3 spans 13 residues. V was cut by 7 bases and J by 1 base, with 10 bases left in between. Germline V gene data show CDR1 as MNHNY and CDR2 as SVGAGI (reference sequence). CDR3: CASKRGANTEAFF. The CDR3 nucleotides read TGTGCCAGCAAGAGGGGGGCGAACACTGAAGCTTTCTTT.

The CDR3 sequence is CAISESTGGEVAFF. The CDR3, as DNA: TGTGCCATCAGTGAGTCGACAGGGGGCGAGGTAGCTTTCTTT. This chain connects TRBV10-3 to TRBJ1-1, with 10 bases lining up with TRBD1. The CDR3 is made up of 14 amino acids. Per the germline V gene, CDR1 is ENHRY and CDR2 is SYGVKD. Trimming removed 0 bases from V and 10 bases from J; junction bases left unmatched: 5.

The chain is built from TRBV15 and TRBJ2-1; possible D gene TRBD2, 5 bases. Germline V CDR1 and CDR2: LNHNV, YYDKDF (reference sequence). V was cut by 2 bases and J by 4 bases, with 9 bases left in between. The CDR3 extends over 14 amino acids. The CDR3 DNA reads as TGTGCCACCAGCAGACTTAGCGTATACAATGAGCAGTTCTTC. Its protein is CATSRLSVYNEQFF.

The genes are TRBV6-2 or TRBV6-3 and TRBJ2-7, with D tentatively TRBD1 (5 bases). This CDR3 is 13 amino acids long. CDR1 is MNHEY, CDR2 SVGEGT, per germline. Trimming cost V 2 bases and J 3 bases, with 8 bases left between them. The CDR3 is CASSYKGIYEQYF. The CDR3 DNA follows: TGTGCCAGCAGTTACAAGGGGATCTACGAGCAGTACTTC.

The chain employs TRBV6-2 or TRBV6-3 and TRBJ2-7; no clear D gene. Germline lookup yields CDR1 MNHEY and CDR2 SVGEGT. The CDR3 has 15 amino acids. V was pared by 6 bases and J by 3 bases, with 18 bases between. The CDR3, as DNA: TGTGCCAGCAGCCGCCCGGCGACGCCTAGCTACGAGCAGTACTTC. Its translation is CASSRPATPSYEQYF.

The rearrangement uses TRBV27 and TRBJ2-7; D might be TRBD2 (6 bases). The CDR3 runs to 14 residues. The V gene's germline CDR1 is MNHEY and CDR2 SMNVEV (reference sequence). V was trimmed by 4 bases and J by 3 bases, leaving 13 bases between them. The CDR3, as DNA: TGTGCCAGCAGTTGGGCGGGACTGGACTACGAGCAGTACTTC. Amino acid sequence: CASSWAGLDYEQYF.

The rearrangement uses TRBV12-3 or TRBV12-4 and TRBJ2-7; 8 bases match TRBD1. The CDR3 runs to 14 residues. The junction had 4 bases not matched to a gene; V was cut back by 2 bases and J by 4 bases. The chain's CDR3 is CASSLRDRTYEQYF. CDR3 bases: TGTGCCAGCAGTTTAAGGGACAGGACTTACGAGCAGTACTTC.

In this sample, this clonotype turned up a few times. The chain employs TRBV29-1 and TRBJ2-5; D is undetermined. Germline V gene sequence: CDR1 SQVTM, CDR2 ANQGSEA. Between the trimmed V and J ends, which lost 6 bases and 5 bases, there was a span of 19 bases. The CDR3 consists of 14 residues. CDR3 loop: CSVTRPGNRETQYF. In DNA, the CDR3 is TGCAGCGTAACCCGCCCTGGGAATCGGGAGACCCAGTACTTC.

The CDR3 loop reads CASSVKGGGAFTEAFF. In DNA, the CDR3 is TGTGCCAGTTCAGTTAAAGGAGGGGGCGCATTCACTGAAGCTTTCTTT. The chain is built from TRBV19 and TRBJ1-1; 7 nucleotides align to TRBD1. Germline V gene sequence: CDR1 LNHDA, CDR2 SQIVND (reference sequence). The V and J ends lost 8 bases and 4 bases, in that order; junction bases with no gene match: 16. The CDR3 extends over 16 amino acids.

V is TRBV29-1 and J is TRBJ1-1; 9 positions match TRBD1. The V gene's germline CDR1 is SQVTM and CDR2 ANQGSEA. This CDR3 comprises 13 residues. V shed 7 bases, J shed 8 bases, and the junction held 11 bases outside the gene matches. CDR3 coding DNA: TGCAGCGCGGGGGGACAGGGAGTAGGCGAAGCTTTCTTT. Translated: CSAGGQGVGEAFF.

The rearrangement links TRBV7-2 to TRBJ2-1, with no clear D. The ends were cut back, 8 bases at V and 5 bases at J, with 19 bases in the middle. The germline V gene encodes CDR1 SGHTA and CDR2 FQGNSA. The CDR3 sequence is 15 residues long. CDR3 residues: CASVHLETYNNEQFF. CDR3 bases: TGTGCCAGCGTCCACCTGGAGACTTACAACAATGAGCAGTTCTTC.

The chain employs TRBV29-1 and TRBJ2-1; 9 bases fit TRBD1. Germline V gene sequence: CDR1 SQVTM, CDR2 ANQGSEA. V was clipped by 4 bases and J by 6 bases; unmatched bases: 7. This CDR3 region has 14 residues. Here the CDR3 reads CSVGDRAWVNEQFF. CDR3 sequence (DNA): TGCAGCGTTGGGGACAGGGCTTGGGTCAATGAGCAGTTCTTC.

The CDR3 nucleotides read TGTGCCAGCAGTTTTAGGCCGGCGGCGATCTCTGGGGCCAACGTCCTGACTTTC. Its protein is CASSFRPAAISGANVLTF. The chain links TRBV27 to TRBJ2-6; D is unresolved. Germline-derived CDR1 and CDR2 are MNHEY and SMNVEV (reference sequence). The CDR3 is 18 amino acids. V shed 3 bases and J shed 0 bases, with 15 bases lying between them.

The chain joins TRBV29-1 to TRBJ1-2, with D maybe TRBD1 (6 bases). With 0 bases removed from V and 4 bases from J, the gap between germline ends came to 12 bases. The CDR3 is made up of 14 amino acids. Germline values: CDR1 SQVTM, CDR2 ANQGSEA. The chain's CDR3 is CSVEENTGFYGYTF. DNA of the CDR3: TGCAGCGTTGAAGAGAATACAGGGTTCTATGGCTACACCTTC.

The J gene is TRBJ2-1, the V gene TRBV29-1; D is possibly TRBD2 (5 bases). CDR3 length equals 15 residues. V lost 4 bases to trimming and J lost 7 bases, with 20 bases between them. The germline gives CDR1 SQVTM, CDR2 ANQGSEA. The CDR3 loop reads CSVVSGRESWNEQFF. As DNA, the CDR3 is TGCAGCGTTGTTAGTGGGAGAGAAAGTTGGAATGAGCAGTTCTTC.

The chain recombines TRBV12-3 or TRBV12-4 with TRBJ2-7, with D possibly TRBD1 on 6 matching bases. The CDR3 extends over 14 amino acids. The germline V and J ends were trimmed by 6 bases and 0 bases, with 12 bases remaining between them. The CDR3 DNA reads TGTGCCAGCAGCCGGGACACTTACTCCTACGAGCAGTACTTC. It specifies CASSRDTYSYEQYF.

This clonotype showed up just a few times. CDR3 region: CSGVLGQVEGTQYF. DNA of the CDR3: TGCAGCGGGGTCTTGGGACAGGTGGAAGGGACCCAGTACTTC. V and J are TRBV29-1 and TRBJ2-5; 8 bases match TRBD1. CDR1 is SQVTM and CDR2 is ANQGSEA in the germline V gene. V lost 7 bases, J lost 7 bases, and 14 bases stayed unmatched. CDR3 length: 14 residues.

The CDR3 is CATSRDRPAEQYF. The CDR3 DNA is TGTGCCACCAGCAGAGATCGGCCGGCCGAGCAGTACTTC. The chain employs TRBV15 and TRBJ2-7; D remains unclear. Trimming removed 0 bases at V and 6 bases at J, with 9 bases between. CDR3 length equals 13 residues. Per the germline V gene, CDR1 is LNHNV and CDR2 is YYDKDF (reference sequence).

V gene TRBV11-2 combines with J gene TRBJ2-1; 9 bases agree with TRBD2. Trimming took 5 bases from V and 2 from J; bases not matched to a gene: 10. Per germline, CDR1 SGHAT and CDR2 FQNNGV. The CDR3 has 17 amino acids. In DNA, the CDR3 is TGTGCCAGCAGCGCAGCGGGCGGGAGGGCCCCCTACAATGAGCAGTTCTTC. This encodes CASSAAGGRAPYNEQFF.

A note on this clonotype: The junction differs from germline at one of its ends, possibly a read error. The V and J genes are TRBV27 and TRBJ2-3, with D perhaps matching TRBD2 (7 bases). The CDR3 runs 16 residues. Germline CDR1 and CDR2: MNHEY and SMNVEV (reference sequence). CDR3 nucleotide sequence: TGTGCTAGCAGTACCCCCGCAGGGGAGGGGACAGATACGCAGTATTTT. Amino acid sequence: CASSTPAGEGTDTQYF.

The chain links TRBV11-1 to TRBJ2-3; possibly TRBD1 for D (6 bases). The germline gives CDR1 SGHAT, CDR2 FQDESV (reference sequence). This CDR3 has 18 residues. V dropped 6 bases and J dropped 0 bases, with 22 bases sitting between them. CDR3 residues: CASSLTRDTLLSTDTQYF. The CDR3 DNA follows: TGTGCCAGCAGTTTAACCCGGGACACCCTCCTTAGCACAGATACGCAGTATTTT. Using reference TRBV11-1 and TRBJ2-3 for the parts outside the CDR3, the full variable domain is EAEVAQSPRYKITEKSQAVAFWCDPISGHATLYWYRQILGQGPELLVQFQDESVVDDSQLPKDRFSAERLKGVDSTLKIQPAELGDSAMYLCASSLTRDTLLSTDTQYFGPGTRLTVL.

This clonotype was found once. The DNA of the CDR3 is TGTGCCTGGAGCCGCGGGGGCATCTACGAGCAGTACTTC. This gives the protein CAWSRGGIYEQYF. The chain employs TRBV30 and TRBJ2-7, with D possibly being TRBD2 (7 bases). The germline V gene has CDR1 GTSNPN and CDR2 SVGIG (reference sequence). V lost 3 bases and J lost 3, with 12 bases in between. The CDR3 sequence is 13 residues long.

V usage is TRBV5-6 and J usage is TRBJ1-2; D unresolved. Between the trimmed V and J ends, which lost 2 bases and 3 bases, there was a span of 11 bases. The CDR3 extends over 14 amino acids. CDR1 and CDR2 (germline): SGHDT, YYEEEE. The CDR3 DNA follows: TGTGCCAGCAGCTTCGGCAGGACGTACTATGGCTACACCTTC. Protein product: CASSFGRTYYGYTF. Combining the CDR3 with reference TRBV5-6 and TRBJ1-2 gives the whole variable domain DAGVTQSPTHLIKTRGQQVTLRCSPKSGHDTVSWYQQALGQGPQFIFQYYEEEERQRGNFPDRFSGHQFPNYSSELNVNALLLGDSALYLCASSFGRTYYGYTFGSGTRLTVV.

The rearrangement joins TRBV19 to TRBJ2-7, with 8 positions matching TRBD1. V trimming: 3 bases; J trimming: 5 bases; junction bases outside the gene matches: 9. There are 15 residues in the CDR3. Germline V gene sequence: CDR1 LNHDA, CDR2 SQIVND (reference sequence). The CDR3 reads CASSIRQGLSDEQYF. The CDR3 coding sequence is TGTGCCAGTAGTATCAGACAGGGGCTCAGTGACGAGCAGTACTTC. The complete variable domain, with remaining parts taken from reference TRBV19 and TRBJ2-7, reads DGGITQSPKYLFRKEGQNVTLSCEQNLNHDAMYWYRQDPGQGLRLIYYSQIVNDFQKGDIAEGYSVSREKKESFPLTVTSAQKNPTAFYLCASSIRQGLSDEQYFGPGTRLTVT.

The chain combines TRBV6-6 with TRBJ1-5; 9 positions match TRBD1. Germline CDR1 and CDR2: MNHNY and SVGAGI (reference sequence). V trimming: 5 bases; J trimming: 1 base; junction bases outside the gene matches: 15. The CDR3 spans 19 residues. The CDR3 DNA reads TGTGCCAGCAGTCTATACCGGGACAGGGTGTTGGCGAGCAATCAGCCCCAGCATTTT. Translating gives CASSLYRDRVLASNQPQHF.

The chain combines TRBV5-1 with TRBJ2-2; D unclear. Germline values: CDR1 SGHRS, CDR2 YFSETQ. CDR3 length: 15 amino acids. V was shortened by 2 bases and J by 1 base, with 9 bases between the two germline ends. The CDR3, as DNA: TGCGCCAGCAGCTTTAACGCGTTGAACACCGGGGAGCTGTTTTTT. This codes for CASSFNALNTGELFF.